This is a list of T cell receptor beta chains from one sample in a study of blood T cell repertoires in COVID-19. Some clones are missing from TCRdb's copy, which holds only in-frame ones; the method was immunoSEQ multiplex PCR. The table lists roughly 340,000 clones, under 95% of them singletons. The sequenced sample consisted of peripheral blood. These receptors originate from a woman between 18 and 29 years old who had recovered from COVID-19. CDR3s include the opening cysteine and the closing phenylalanine or tryptophan. The order of the fields is CDR3 protein, CDR3 DNA, V gene, D gene, J gene. D genes are given only for firm matches.

CASSSRRDRRSNYGYTF	TGTGCCAGCAGCTCCCGCCGGGACAGGCGATCTAACTATGGCTACACCTTC	TRBV11-3	TRBD1	TRBJ1-2
CASSGPWGGNNYGYTF	TGCGCCAGCAGCGGGCCATGGGGGGGCAATAACTATGGCTACACCTTC	TRBV4-1	.	TRBJ1-2
CASQHVSASSYNEQFF	TGTGCCAGCCAACATGTCAGCGCGAGCTCCTACAATGAGCAGTTCTTC	TRBV5-6	.	TRBJ2-1
CASSLQGGGYTF	TGTGCCAGCAGTTTGCAGGGAGGAGGCTACACCTTC	TRBV28	.	TRBJ1-2
CASSSAGQVGGELFF	TGTGCCAGCAGCTCCGCCGGACAGGTCGGGGGGGAGCTGTTTTTT	TRBV7-2	TRBD1	TRBJ2-2
CASSLNPSRGVTEAFF	TGTGCCAGCAGCCTAAACCCATCCAGGGGGGTAACTGAAGCTTTCTTT	TRBV7-9	TRBD1	TRBJ1-1
CASSPDQGFYEKLFF	TGTGCCAGCTCGCCAGACCAGGGGTTCTATGAAAAACTGTTTTTT	TRBV18	.	TRBJ1-4
CASSLGGSSSNQPQHF	TGTGCCAGCAGCTTAGGAGGTAGTTCTAGCAATCAGCCCCAGCATTTT	TRBV5-4	.	TRBJ1-5
CASSLQGAYNEQFF	TGTGCCAGCAGCTTGCAGGGCGCCTACAATGAGCAGTTCTTC	TRBV5-5	.	TRBJ2-1
CASSIGLAGGAETQYF	TGTGCCAGTAGTATAGGACTAGCGGGAGGGGCAGAGACCCAGTACTTC	TRBV19	TRBD2	TRBJ2-5
CASSVVRNTEAFF	TGTGCCAGCAGCGTCGTGCGGAACACTGAAGCTTTCTTT	TRBV7-2	.	TRBJ1-1
CASSWSSGDNEQFF	TGCGCCAGCAGCTGGTCTAGCGGGGACAATGAGCAGTTCTTC	TRBV5-1	TRBD2	TRBJ2-1
CASLQGIGNTEAFF	TGTGCCAGCTTACAGGGGATTGGGAACACTGAAGCTTTCTTT	TRBV18	TRBD1	TRBJ1-1
CASSQDWTVSGNTIYF	TGCGCCAGCAGCCAAGATTGGACAGTCTCTGGAAACACCATATATTTT	TRBV4-3	.	TRBJ1-3